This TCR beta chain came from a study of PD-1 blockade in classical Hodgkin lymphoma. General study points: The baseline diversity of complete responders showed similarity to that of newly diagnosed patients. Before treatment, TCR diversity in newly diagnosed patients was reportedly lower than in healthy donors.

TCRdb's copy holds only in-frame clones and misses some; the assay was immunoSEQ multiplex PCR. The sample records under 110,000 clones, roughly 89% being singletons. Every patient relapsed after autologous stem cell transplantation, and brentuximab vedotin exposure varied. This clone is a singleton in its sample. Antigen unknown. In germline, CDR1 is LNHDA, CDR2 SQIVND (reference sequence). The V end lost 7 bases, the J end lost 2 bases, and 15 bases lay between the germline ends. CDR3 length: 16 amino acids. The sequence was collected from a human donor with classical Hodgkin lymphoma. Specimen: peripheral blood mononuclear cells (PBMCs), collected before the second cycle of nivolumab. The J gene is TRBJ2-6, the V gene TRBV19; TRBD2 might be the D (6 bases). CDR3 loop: CASNPPGEAGANVLTF. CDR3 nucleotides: TGTGCCAGTAACCCGCCGGGGGAGGCTGGGGCCAACGTCCTGACTTTC.